A single sample is the source of the 21 T cell receptor beta chains below, sequenced in a study of T cells in women clearing cervical HPV infection. Repertoires were generated with immunoSEQ multiplex PCR, while TCRdb's copy carries only in-frame clones and drops some. The table gives roughly 30,000 clones; the top ten clones make up roughly 3.4% of it. What was sequenced was blood buffy coat. The receptor source for this set is a woman aged 18-70 years with a cervical HPV16 infection that either progressed to CIN3+ or cleared (not recorded which).

With regard to this clone: The read falls 3 residues short of the CDR3 end, and the missing part is taken from the germline J gene. The chain is built from TRBV6-1 and TRBJ1-2; D is undetermined. The CDR3 length is 14 residues. CDR1 is MNHNS, CDR2 SASEGT, per germline. CDR3: CASSEASGRVTYTF. The part of the CDR3 DNA that was read is TGTGCCAGCAGTGAAGCGAGCGGGAGAGTTACG.

As concerns this clone: The DNA ends 3 residues before the CDR3 does, and the rest of the CDR3 is filled in from the germline J gene. This chain uses TRBV28 with TRBJ2-7; possibly TRBD1 for D (5 bases). Germline V CDR1 and CDR2: MDHEN, SYDVKM. The ends were cut back, 5 bases at V and 0 bases at J, with 14 bases in the middle. The CDR3 runs to 15 residues. Partial CDR3 DNA: TGTGCCAGCAGTGCCGCCTCAGGGTTCTCCTACGAG. This sequence encodes CASSAASGFSYE. The CDR3, in full, reads CASSAASGFSYEQYF.

About this clone: The read terminates 3 residues before the CDR3 end, so the remaining end is supplied by the germline J gene. This chain links TRBV2 with TRBJ2-1; TRBD2 aligns across 9 bases. Germline CDR1 is SNHLY and CDR2 is FYNNEI. With 10 bases clipped from V and 4 bases from J, the junction kept 8 bases outside the gene matches. This CDR3 is built from 14 residues. The covered CDR3 bases are TGTGCCACCAACCCTAGCGGGGATTACAATGAG. Amino acid sequence: CATNPSGDYNE. The full CDR3 protein reads CATNPSGDYNEQFF. The entire variable domain, with the rest obtained from reference TRBV2 and TRBJ2-1, is as follows: EPEVTQTPSHQVTQMGQEVILRCVPISNHLYFYWYRQILGQKVEFLVSFYNNEISEKSEIFDDQFSVERPDGSNFTLKIRSTKLEDSAMYFCATNPSGDYNEQFFGPGTRLTVL.

Concerning this clone itself: The CDR3 end falls 3 residues outside the read, so it is completed with the germline J gene. The V and J genes are TRBV2 and TRBJ2-5; 7 nucleotides line up with TRBD1. Trimming took 6 bases from V and 2 from J; bases not matched to a gene: 9. The CDR3 covers 15 residues. CDR1 and CDR2 (germline): SNHLY, FYNNEI. The CDR3 region is CASSHDRDRQETQYF. CDR3 DNA, as far as it was read: TGTGCCAGCAGCCACGACAGGGATAGGCAAGAGACC.

Of note for this clone: The read gets to within 3 residues of the CDR3 end, and the germline J gene fills in the rest. V is TRBV24-1 and J is TRBJ2-3; TRBD2 aligns across 10 bases. The CDR3 extends over 13 amino acids. V was clipped by 9 bases and J by 5 bases; unmatched bases: 4. CDR1 and CDR2 (germline): KGHDR, SFDVKD. Partial CDR3 DNA: TGTGCCACCGGAGCGGGAGGGGTAGATACG. Amino acids: CATGAGGVDT. In full, the CDR3 reads CATGAGGVDTQYF.

Points on this clone: From the germline J gene comes the end of the CDR3, since the read stops 3 residues before it. The chain links TRBV29-1 to TRBJ2-7; D gene uncertain. Germline lookup yields CDR1 SQVTM and CDR2 ANQGSEA. Trimming removed 6 bases at V and 5 bases at J, with 23 bases between. There are 15 residues in the CDR3. The part of the CDR3 DNA that was read is TGCAGCGTCCATTTGGGCTCTTGGGCGCAGAACGAG. Amino acids: CSVHLGSWAQNE. The CDR3 in its entirety is CSVHLGSWAQNEQYF.

The CDR3 here is CASSQEMGQQETQYF. The sequenced CDR3 bases are TGTGCCAGCAGCCAAGAGATGGGACAACAAGAGACC. The chain employs TRBV4-2 and TRBJ2-5; TRBD1 is a possible D gene (6 bases). The read terminates 3 residues before the CDR3 end, so the remaining end is supplied by the germline J gene. CDR3 size: 15 residues. Germline V gene lookup returns CDR1 LGHNA and CDR2 YNFKEQ. V dropped 0 bases and J dropped 2 bases, with 10 bases sitting between them.

Points on this clone: The read is 3 residues too short to cover the CDR3 end, so that end is filled in from the germline J gene. The rearrangement uses TRBV18 and TRBJ2-2; 10 bases match TRBD1. The V and J ends lost 3 bases and 5 bases, in that order; junction bases with no gene match: 6. Germline values: CDR1 KGHSH, CDR2 LQKENI. The CDR3 extends over 16 amino acids. CDR3 sequence: CASSPGTGARTGELFF. The CDR3 DNA, read in part, is TGTGCCAGCTCACCGGGGACAGGGGCGCGAACCGGGGAG.

Notes on this clone: Coverage ceases 3 residues before the CDR3 finishes, and the germline J gene fills in the end. The chain links TRBV5-5 to TRBJ2-3; D is uncertain. CDR3 size: 13 residues. Germline lookup yields CDR1 SGHKS and CDR2 YYEKEE (reference sequence). The sequenced CDR3 bases are TGTGCCAGCAGCTTGGGGCTCCAAGAGACG. This encodes CASSLGLQET. The CDR3 in full is CASSLGLQETQYF.

Of note for this clone: The read comes to an end 3 residues before the CDR3 does, leaving the germline J gene to fill in the end. The chain couples TRBV2 to TRBJ1-5, with D tentatively TRBD1 (5 bases). Germline CDR1 reads SNHLY; CDR2 reads FYNNEI. This CDR3 has 13 amino acids. Trimming cost V 7 bases and J 6 bases, with 13 bases left between them. The sequenced CDR3 bases are TGTGCCAGCAAAAGGACGGGGGGTCAGCCC. It translates to CASKRTGGQP. The complete CDR3 sequence is CASKRTGGQPQHF.

Note on this clone: The missing CDR3 end, 3 residues past where the read stops, is filled in from the germline J gene. V usage is TRBV5-4 and J usage is TRBJ1-5; D is perhaps TRBD1 (6 bases). The V end lost 0 bases, the J end lost 1 base, and 11 bases lay between the germline ends. In germline, CDR1 is SGHNT, CDR2 YYREEE (reference sequence). CDR3 size: 16 residues. The part of the CDR3 DNA that was read is TGTGCCAGCAGCTTGGATGGACAGTTAAGCAATCAGCCC. It codes for CASSLDGQLSNQP. The whole CDR3 protein reads CASSLDGQLSNQPQHF.

About this clone itself: The read terminates 3 residues ahead of where the CDR3 ends, so the germline J gene completes it. This rearrangement joins TRBV20-1 to TRBJ2-5; 9 bases align to TRBD2. Germline V gene data show CDR1 as DFQATT and CDR2 as SNEGSKA (reference sequence). Trimming took 2 bases from V and 5 from J; bases not matched to a gene: 6. This CDR3 has 14 amino acids. CDR3 region: CSARRSGSGETQYF. Partial CDR3 DNA: TGCAGTGCTAGACGTAGCGGGAGCGGCGAGACC.

With regard to this clone: The read terminates 3 residues before the CDR3 end, so the remaining end is supplied by the germline J gene. The chain recombines TRBV7-6 with TRBJ1-2, with 12 bases identical to TRBD1. Germline values: CDR1 SGHVS, CDR2 FNYEAQ. CDR3 size: 14 residues. The sequenced part of the CDR3 DNA is TGTGCCAGCAGCTTGGGACAGGGGGCCGATACC. Translating it yields CASSLGQGADT. The whole CDR3 protein is CASSLGQGADTYTF.

A remark on this clone: The read comes to an end 3 residues before the CDR3 does, leaving the germline J gene to fill in the end. This chain links TRBV2 with TRBJ2-3, with D possibly being TRBD2 (5 bases). The V gene's germline CDR1 is SNHLY and CDR2 FYNNEI. The CDR3 sequence is 14 residues long. Trimming stripped 5 bases from V and 2 bases from J, with 11 bases between. CDR3 amino acids: CASSIATYTDTQYF. The CDR3 bases that were read are TGTGCCAGCAGTATAGCGACCTACACAGATACG.

As concerns this clone: Read data end 3 residues before the CDR3 end; the end is taken from the germline J gene. V gene TRBV14 combines with J gene TRBJ2-3; 12 nucleotides line up with TRBD2. Losses at the gene ends were 4 bases for V and 0 bases for J; bases not matched to a gene: 2. This CDR3 comprises 16 residues. Germline CDR1 SGHDN, CDR2 FVKESK. The CDR3 region is CASSRGLAGSTDTQYF. The sequenced part of the CDR3 DNA is TGTGCCAGCAGCCGAGGACTAGCGGGAAGCACAGATACG.

A note on this clone: Coverage ceases 3 residues before the CDR3 finishes, and the germline J gene fills in the end. The V and J genes are TRBV7-9 and TRBJ1-2; D is possibly TRBD1 (5 bases). Germline CDR1 is SEHNR and CDR2 is FQNEAQ (reference sequence). There are 14 residues in the CDR3. CDR3 loop: CASSPLAGWNDYTF. CDR3 DNA (partial): TGTGCCAGCAGCCCCCTTGCAGGGTGGAATGAC.

A note on this clone: The CDR3 end is not reached by the read, which stops 3 residues before it; the germline J gene fills it in. This chain connects TRBV2 to TRBJ2-2; 9 nucleotides align to TRBD1. V gave up 8 bases and J gave up 5 bases; unmatched junction bases: 6. The germline V gene encodes CDR1 SNHLY and CDR2 FYNNEI. The CDR3 extends over 14 amino acids. The CDR3 sequence: CASEAGTGTGELFF. CDR3 DNA, as far as it was read: TGTGCCAGCGAAGCCGGGACAGGGACCGGGGAG.

A remark on this clone: The read ends 3 residues before the CDR3 terminus; that terminus is restored from the germline J gene. The rearrangement uses TRBV2 and TRBJ2-3, with D tentatively TRBD1 (5 bases). Germline values: CDR1 SNHLY, CDR2 FYNNEI. Between the trimmed V and J ends, which lost 8 bases and 0 bases, there was a span of 12 bases. This CDR3 is 14 amino acids long. The DNA read from the CDR3 is TGTGCCAGCGGCTACAGGAGTAGCACAGATACG. Its protein is CASGYRSSTDT. The full CDR3 sequence reads CASGYRSSTDTQYF.

About this clone itself: The read is 3 residues too short to cover the CDR3 end, so that end is filled in from the germline J gene. V usage is TRBV19 and J usage is TRBJ2-3; 10 nucleotides agree with TRBD2. V dropped 9 bases and J dropped 2; count of bases not matched to a gene: 8. CDR1 is LNHDA and CDR2 is SQIVND in the germline V gene (reference sequence). The CDR3 has 15 residues. CDR3 DNA, as far as it was read: TGTGCCAGCAGGATTAGCGGGAGGCACACAGATACG. Translated, it gives CASRISGRHTDT. The full CDR3 protein reads CASRISGRHTDTQYF.

As regards this clone: The CDR3 extends 3 residues past the end of the read, so its final part is completed from the germline J gene. The J gene is TRBJ1-5, the V gene TRBV6-2 or TRBV6-3; D might be TRBD1 (6 bases). The germline V gene encodes CDR1 MNHEY and CDR2 SVGEGT. The V end was cut by 1 base, the J end by 9 bases, with 13 bases between. The CDR3 covers 14 residues. CDR3: CASSYYTGKRPQHF. Incomplete CDR3 DNA: TGTGCCAGCAGTTACTATACAGGGAAGCGGCCC.

Comments on this clone: The read ends 3 residues before the CDR3 terminus; that terminus is restored from the germline J gene. J is TRBJ2-7 and V is TRBV20-1; TRBD1 matches 9 bases. The V gene end was trimmed by 4 bases and the J gene end by 3 bases; junction bases not matched to a gene: 10. CDR1 DFQATT and CDR2 SNEGSKA come from the germline V gene (reference sequence). This CDR3 comprises 15 residues. CDR3 amino acids: CSATTGGDPIYEQYF. CDR3 DNA, as far as it was read: TGCAGTGCTACTACAGGGGGCGATCCAATCTACGAG.